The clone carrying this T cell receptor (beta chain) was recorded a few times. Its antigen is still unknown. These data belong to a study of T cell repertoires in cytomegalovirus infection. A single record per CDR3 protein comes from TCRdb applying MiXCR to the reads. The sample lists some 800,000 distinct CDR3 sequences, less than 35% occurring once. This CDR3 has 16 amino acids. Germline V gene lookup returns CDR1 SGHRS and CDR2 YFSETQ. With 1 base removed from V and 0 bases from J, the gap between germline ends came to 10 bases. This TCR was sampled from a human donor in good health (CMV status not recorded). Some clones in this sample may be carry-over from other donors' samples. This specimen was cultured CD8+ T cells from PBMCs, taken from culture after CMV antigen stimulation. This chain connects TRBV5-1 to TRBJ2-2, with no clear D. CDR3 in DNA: TGCGCCAGCAGCTTGTACGGCACCACGAACACCGGGGAGCTGTTTTTT. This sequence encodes CASSLYGTTNTGELFF.